This is a list of T cell receptor beta chains from one sample in a study of cytomegalovirus exposure and HLA in healthy donors. The method was immunoSEQ multiplex PCR; TCRdb's version includes in-frame clones alone and lacks a portion of them. The table records roughly 110,000 clones, 82% of them present only once. Sequenced input: PBMCs. Receptors were obtained from a woman aged 18-29 years in good health and CMV-seronegative. Both conserved end residues are part of each CDR3. D genes are given only for firm matches. Rows may omit the clone size; those that give it use once, few, many or a size class.

CDR3nt,CDR3aa,d_gene,j_gene,v_gene,abundance
TGTGCCAGCAGTTCCCCGGACACGGCTCTTCTGCGAGCTTTCTTT,CASSSPDTALLRAFF,-,TRBJ1-1,TRBV7-2,-
TGTGCCAGTAGTCCCGGGACAGTGGTCGGCTACACCTTC,CASSPGTVVGYTF,TRBD1,TRBJ1-2,TRBV19,-
TGTGCCAGCAGCCGAATGTACCCCCGGGACAGAACTAGCACAGATACGCAGTATTTT,CASSRMYPRDRTSTDTQYF,TRBD1,TRBJ2-3,TRBV5-5,-
TGTGCCAGCAGCTTAGGGGGGGTCACTAATGAAAAACTGTTTTTT,CASSLGGVTNEKLFF,-,TRBJ1-4,TRBV7-9,-
TGTGCCAGCAGCCCGGACAGGGCGAGGAACGAGCAGTACTTC,CASSPDRARNEQYF,TRBD1,TRBJ2-7,TRBV7-9,once
TGTGCCAGCTCACCAGTAAGGGACAGACCCAATGAGCAGTTCTTC,CASSPVRDRPNEQFF,TRBD1,TRBJ2-1,TRBV18,-
TGTGCCAGCAGACCGACGGGGGGTAACGAGCAGTACTTC,CASRPTGGNEQYF,TRBD2,TRBJ2-7,TRBV27,-
TGTGCCAGCAGTGAGTTGGTTGGGCCGAATCAGCCCCAGCATTTT,CASSELVGPNQPQHF,-,TRBJ1-5,TRBV6-1,once
TGTGCCGCTACAGGGGGTACTGAAGCTTTCTTT,CAATGGTEAFF,TRBD1,TRBJ1-1,TRBV30,-
TGTGCCAGCAGTCAAACAGGGAAAATAAACACTGAAGCTTTCTTT,CASSQTGKINTEAFF,-,TRBJ1-1,TRBV4-2,once
TGTGCCAGCAGCTTCCGGGACAGCTATGGCTACACCTTC,CASSFRDSYGYTF,TRBD1,TRBJ1-2,TRBV7-9,-
TGTGCCAGCAGCGTAGGCTACTCTAGTTCAGAAGCTTTCTTT,CASSVGYSSSEAFF,-,TRBJ1-1,TRBV11-3,-
TGTGCCAGCAGCCTAAGGACAGGGGGATCAATCGGGGAGCTGTTTTTT,CASSLRTGGSIGELFF,TRBD1,TRBJ2-2,TRBV7-9,-
TGTGCCAGCAGCTATGGGGGACAGGGAGGGAATCAGCCCCAGCATTTT,CASSYGGQGGNQPQHF,TRBD1,TRBJ1-5,TRBV7-2,-
TGCGCCAGCAGCCACGGCAGGGATAGGGGGACTGAAGCTTTCTTT,CASSHGRDRGTEAFF,-,TRBJ1-1,TRBV4-1,-
TGTGCCAGCAGCCAAGCTCTAGCGGGGGGGTTCAATGAGCAGTTCTTC,CASSQALAGGFNEQFF,TRBD2,TRBJ2-1,TRBV4-2,-
TGTGCCAGCAGCTCTCTCGGACGGGAGGGCAACACCGGGGAGCTGTTTTTT,CASSSLGREGNTGELFF,TRBD2,TRBJ2-2,TRBV5-6,few
TGTGCCAGCAGCGCGTTACAGGGGGCCGGGACTGAAGCTTTCTTT,CASSALQGAGTEAFF,TRBD1,TRBJ1-1,TRBV9,-
TGTGCCAGTAGTATCAGGGATGGCAATCAGCCCCAGCATTTT,CASSIRDGNQPQHF,-,TRBJ1-5,TRBV19,-
TGCAGCGTTGTTACTAACAGGCCCTACGAGCAGTACTTC,CSVVTNRPYEQYF,-,TRBJ2-7,TRBV29-1,once
TGTGCCAGCAGGGGAGAGACTAGCGGGAGGAGGACCCAGTACTTC,CASRGETSGRRTQYF,TRBD2,TRBJ2-5,TRBV5-4,-
TGTGCCAGTAGTCCTCTAGCGGGGGGCACAGATACGCAGTATTTT,CASSPLAGGTDTQYF,TRBD2,TRBJ2-3,TRBV19,once
TGTGCCAGCAGCTTACTTCGACTAGCTAACCATGGCTACACCTTC,CASSLLRLANHGYTF,-,TRBJ1-2,TRBV7-2,-
TGTGCCAGCAGCTTAGGTCACGGCCAGTACTTC,CASSLGHGQYF,-,TRBJ2-5,TRBV11-2,-
TGTGCCAGCAGTGATGGACAGGGGGTAGAGACCCAGTACTTC,CASSDGQGVETQYF,TRBD1,TRBJ2-5,TRBV5-8,-
TGTGGGACTAGCGGGAGGACTAGCACAGATACGCAGTATTTT,CGTSGRTSTDTQYF,TRBD2,TRBJ2-3,TRBV10-3,-